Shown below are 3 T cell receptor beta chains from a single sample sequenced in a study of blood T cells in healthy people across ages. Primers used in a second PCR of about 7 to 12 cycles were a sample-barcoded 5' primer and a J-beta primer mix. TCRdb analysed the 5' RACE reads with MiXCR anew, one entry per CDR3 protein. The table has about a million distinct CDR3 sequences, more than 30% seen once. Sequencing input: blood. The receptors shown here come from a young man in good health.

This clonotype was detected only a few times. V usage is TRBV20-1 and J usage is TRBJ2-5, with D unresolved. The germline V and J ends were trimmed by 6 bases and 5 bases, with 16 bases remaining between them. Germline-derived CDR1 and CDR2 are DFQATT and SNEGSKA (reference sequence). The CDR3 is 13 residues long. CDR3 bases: TGCAGTGCATTCAGGACCGGAGACGAGACCCAGTACTTC. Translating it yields CSAFRTGDETQYF.

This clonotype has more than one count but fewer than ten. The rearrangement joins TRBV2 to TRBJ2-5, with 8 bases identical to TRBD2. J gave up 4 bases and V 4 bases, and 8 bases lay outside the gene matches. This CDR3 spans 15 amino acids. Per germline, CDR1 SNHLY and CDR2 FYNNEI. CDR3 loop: CASSAGLGLRETQYF. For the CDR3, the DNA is TGTGCCAGCAGTGCGGGACTAGGGCTCCGAGAGACCCAGTACTTC.

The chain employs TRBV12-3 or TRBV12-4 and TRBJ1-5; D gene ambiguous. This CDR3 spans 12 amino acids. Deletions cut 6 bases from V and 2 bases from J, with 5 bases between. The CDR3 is CASRVGNQPQHF. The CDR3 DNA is TGTGCCAGCAGAGTCGGCAATCAGCCCCAGCATTTT.